These 12 T cell receptor beta chains share one sample of origin, sequenced in a study of vaccination effects on CD4 cells after COVID-19. Antigen specificity for these receptors is unknown. Antigen-specific CD4+ T cells were first expanded with viral peptide pools by the ViraFEST assay and only then sequenced. After roughly eleven days in culture, the CD4+ T cells were isolated. As their vaccination, participants received two doses of either BNT162b2 or mRNA-1273. Libraries were prepared by immunoSEQ multiplex PCR; TCRdb keeps only in-frame clonotypes and omits some of them. The sample consists of 80,000 to 95,000 clones, more than 60% of them appearing once. The source was CD4+ T cells from PBMCs cultured with HCoV-OC43 spike peptides, collected after COVID-19 vaccination. Noted subset: HCoV-OC43 spike overlapping peptide pool stimulation. Every receptor here comes from a human donor who received a COVID-19 vaccine.

Note on this clone: The sample has other DNA sequences that encode this CDR3 too. The J gene is TRBJ1-1, the V gene TRBV18; tentative D call: TRBD1 (5 bases). V lost 1 base and J 0 bases, leaving 6 bases between the germline ends. The CDR3 totals 14 residues. CDR1 and CDR2 from the germline V gene are KGHSH and LQKENI. The CDR3 DNA reads TGTGCCAGCTCACCACAGGGGCTGAACACTGAAGCTTTCTTT. This encodes CASSPQGLNTEAFF.

In this sample, this clone turned up a few times. V usage is TRBV3-1 (or the pseudogene TRBV3-2) and J usage is TRBJ2-1; D not certain. Germline V gives CDR1 LGHDT, CDR2 YNNKEL (reference sequence). V dropped 2 bases and J dropped 9 bases, with 11 bases sitting between them. The CDR3 has 13 amino acids. DNA of the CDR3: TGTGCCAGCAGCCAAATGTTAACCAGTGAGCAGTTCTTC. Protein: CASSQMLTSEQFF.

The V call is TRBV5-1, the J call TRBJ2-1, with D possibly being TRBD1 or TRBD2 (5 bases each). The CDR3 spans 15 residues. Trimming shortened V by 2 bases and J by 6 bases, and 15 bases separated the two germline ends. Per the germline V gene, CDR1 is SGHRS and CDR2 is YFSETQ. The CDR3 sequence: CASSLSGQDFNEQFF. In DNA form, the CDR3 reads TGCGCCAGCAGCTTATCGGGGCAGGACTTCAATGAGCAGTTCTTC.

This chain links TRBV9 with TRBJ1-3, with 8 bases lining up with TRBD1. The CDR3 has 17 amino acids. Germline CDR1 is SGDLS and CDR2 is YYNGEE. V trimming: 3 bases; J trimming: 0 bases; junction bases outside the gene matches: 8. CDR3 loop: CASSGEGQARSGNTIYF. The CDR3 coding sequence is TGTGCCAGCAGCGGGGAGGGACAGGCGCGCTCTGGAAACACCATATATTTT.

This chain uses TRBV4-3 with TRBJ1-2; 7 positions agree with TRBD1. This CDR3 spans 14 amino acids. In germline, CDR1 is LGHNA, CDR2 YSLEER. V was pared by 0 bases and J by 6 bases, with 4 bases of the junction left unmatched. CDR3 sequence: CASSQDGQGDGYTF. For the CDR3, the DNA is TGCGCCAGCAGCCAAGATGGGCAGGGGGATGGCTACACCTTC.

V gene TRBV7-2 combines with J gene TRBJ1-5; D unresolved. The CDR3 spans 15 residues. V was pared by 2 bases and J by 4 bases, with 12 bases between. Germline assignment: CDR1 SGHTA and CDR2 FQGNSA. This CDR3 is CASSLFGPTNQPQHF. DNA of the CDR3: TGTGCCAGCAGCTTATTTGGGCCTACTAATCAGCCCCAGCATTTT.

This sequence joins TRBV13 and TRBJ2-1, with no clear D. V lost 7 bases and J lost 1, with 11 bases in between. Germline V CDR1 and CDR2: PRHDT, FYEKMQ (reference sequence). This CDR3 spans 14 amino acids. CDR3 region: CASTLLGSYNEQFF. The CDR3 DNA reads as TGTGCCAGCACGCTGTTGGGGTCCTACAATGAGCAGTTCTTC.

The rearrangement joins TRBV6-2 or TRBV6-3 to TRBJ2-7; the D gene is possibly TRBD1 (6 bases). Per germline, CDR1 MNHEY and CDR2 SVGEGT. The V end lost 4 bases, the J end lost 3 bases, and 10 bases lay between the germline ends. This CDR3 has 13 amino acids. CDR3 sequence reads: CASSLEGGYEQYV. The CDR3 DNA reads TGTGCCAGCAGTTTGGAAGGGGGCTACGAGCAGTACGTC.

The CDR3 spells CASSRNLLLGGELFF. Written as DNA, the CDR3 is TGTGCCAGCAGCCGTAACCTCCTCTTGGGCGGGGAGCTGTTTTTT. The chain employs TRBV7-2 and TRBJ2-2; D gene ambiguous. The CDR3 is 15 amino acids. CDR1 and CDR2 (germline): SGHTA, FQGNSA. Trimming cost V 5 bases and J 7 bases, with 17 bases left between them.

The chain is built from TRBV18 and TRBJ1-4; no clear D. The CDR3 extends over 18 amino acids. Germline V CDR1 and CDR2: KGHSH, LQKENI. Trimming pared 0 bases from V and 5 bases from J, leaving 19 bases between. The CDR3 loop is CASSPPSSTGPENEKLFF. DNA for the CDR3: TGTGCCAGCTCACCACCTTCCTCGACCGGGCCAGAAAATGAAAAACTGTTTTTT. Full variable domain (rest looked up from reference TRBV18 and TRBJ1-4): NAGVMQNPRHLVRRRGQEARLRCSPMKGHSHVYWYRQLPEEGLKFMVYLQKENIIDESGMPKERFSAEFPKEGPSILRIQQVVRGDSAAYFCASSPPSSTGPENEKLFFGSGTQLSVL.

The V call is TRBV6-6, the J call TRBJ1-1; 11 bases align to TRBD1. Per the germline V gene, CDR1 is MNHNY and CDR2 is SVGAGI (reference sequence). The CDR3 covers 15 residues. The J segment lost 5 bases and the V segment lost 5 bases, leaving 7 bases of the junction unmatched. The CDR3 here is CASSQPGQGETEAFF. The CDR3 region has the DNA TGTGCCAGCAGTCAACCGGGACAGGGGGAAACTGAAGCTTTCTTT.

This sequence joins TRBV5-1 and TRBJ1-4; D uncertain. The CDR3 sequence is 13 residues long. From germline, CDR1 is SGHRS and CDR2 YFSETQ. Trimming took off 0 bases at V and 3 bases at J, with 3 bases between the two ends. The CDR3 here is CASSLEPNEKLFF. In nucleotides, the CDR3 is TGCGCCAGCAGCTTGGAGCCTAATGAAAAACTGTTTTTT.